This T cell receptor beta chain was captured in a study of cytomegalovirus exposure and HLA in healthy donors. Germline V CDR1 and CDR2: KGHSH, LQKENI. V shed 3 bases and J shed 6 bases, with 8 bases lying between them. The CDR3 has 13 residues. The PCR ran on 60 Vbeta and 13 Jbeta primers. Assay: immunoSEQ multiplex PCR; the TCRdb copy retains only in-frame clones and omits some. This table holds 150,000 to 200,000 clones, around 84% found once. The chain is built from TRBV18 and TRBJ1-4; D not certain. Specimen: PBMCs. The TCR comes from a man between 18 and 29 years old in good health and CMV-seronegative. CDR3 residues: CASSPRGDEKLFF. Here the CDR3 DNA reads TGTGCCAGCTCACCTCGGGGTGATGAAAAACTGTTTTTT.